The entry below gives a single T cell receptor beta chain sequence along with its context. Germline CDR1 LNHDA, CDR2 SQIVND (reference sequence). This CDR3 contains 13 residues. Trimming stripped 7 bases from V and 3 bases from J, with 10 bases between. This specimen belongs to a study of radiation and T cells in renal cell carcinoma. Libraries were prepared by immunoSEQ multiplex PCR; TCRdb keeps only in-frame clonotypes and omits some of them. The sample has under 100,000 clones; 84% are singletons. The time point: blood 4 weeks post-SBRT, at nephrectomy. Specified treatment: 15 Gy SBRT to primary tumor, nephrectomy 4 weeks later. Blood was sampled at baseline, 2 weeks and 4 weeks after SBRT.

This chain uses TRBV19 with TRBJ1-3; no clear D gene. Specimen: blood, collected from a patient whose treatment included radiotherapy and nephrectomy. This TCR came from a man in his fifties or sixties with renal cell carcinoma. In nucleotides, the CDR3 is TGTGCCAGTAATTGGGGATTTGGAAACACCATATATTTT. Amino acids: CASNWGFGNTIYF. Variable domain in full (rest from reference TRBV19 and TRBJ1-3): DGGITQSPKYLFRKEGQNVTLSCEQNLNHDAMYWYRQDPGQGLRLIYYSQIVNDFQKGDIAEGYSVSREKKESFPLTVTSAQKNPTAFYLCASNWGFGNTIYFGEGSWLTVV.